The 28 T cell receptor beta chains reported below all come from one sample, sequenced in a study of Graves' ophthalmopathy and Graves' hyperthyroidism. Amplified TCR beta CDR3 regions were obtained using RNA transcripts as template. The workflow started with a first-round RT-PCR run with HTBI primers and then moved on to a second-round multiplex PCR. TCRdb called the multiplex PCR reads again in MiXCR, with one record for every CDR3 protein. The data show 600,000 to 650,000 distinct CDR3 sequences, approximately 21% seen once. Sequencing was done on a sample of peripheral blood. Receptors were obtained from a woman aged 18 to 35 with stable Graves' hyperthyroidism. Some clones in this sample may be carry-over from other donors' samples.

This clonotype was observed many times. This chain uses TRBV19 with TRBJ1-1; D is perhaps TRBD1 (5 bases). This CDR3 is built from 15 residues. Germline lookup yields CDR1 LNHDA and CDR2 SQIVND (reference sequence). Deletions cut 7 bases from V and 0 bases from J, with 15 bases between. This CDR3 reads CASKGHQGMNTEAFF. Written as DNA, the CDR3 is TGTGCCAGTAAAGGGCATCAGGGCATGAACACTGAAGCTTTCTTT.

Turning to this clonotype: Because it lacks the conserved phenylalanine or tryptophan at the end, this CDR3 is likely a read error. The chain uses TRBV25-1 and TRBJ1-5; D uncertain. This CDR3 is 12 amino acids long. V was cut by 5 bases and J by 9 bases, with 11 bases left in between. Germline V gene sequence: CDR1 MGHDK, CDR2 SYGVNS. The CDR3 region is CASSRADGPQHV. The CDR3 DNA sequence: TGTGCCAGCAGTCGGGCCGACGGGCCCCAGCATGTT.

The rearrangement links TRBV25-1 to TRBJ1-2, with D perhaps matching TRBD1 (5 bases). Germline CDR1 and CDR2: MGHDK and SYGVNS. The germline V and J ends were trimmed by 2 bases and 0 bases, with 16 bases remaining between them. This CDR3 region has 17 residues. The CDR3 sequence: CASSEGGDADPNYGYTF. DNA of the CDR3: TGTGCCAGCAGTGAAGGGGGAGATGCAGACCCTAACTATGGCTACACCTTC.

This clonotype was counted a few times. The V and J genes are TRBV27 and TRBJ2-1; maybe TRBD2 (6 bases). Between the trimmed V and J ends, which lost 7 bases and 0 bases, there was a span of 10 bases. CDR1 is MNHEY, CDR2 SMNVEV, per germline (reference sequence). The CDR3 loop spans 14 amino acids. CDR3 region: CASTGLSSYNEQFF. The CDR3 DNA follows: TGTGCCAGCACGGGACTTAGCTCCTACAATGAGCAGTTCTTC.

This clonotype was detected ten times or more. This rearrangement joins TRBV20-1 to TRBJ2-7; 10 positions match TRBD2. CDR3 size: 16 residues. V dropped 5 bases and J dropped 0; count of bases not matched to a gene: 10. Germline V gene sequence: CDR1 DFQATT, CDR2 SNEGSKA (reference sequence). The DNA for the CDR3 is TGCAGTGCTGGGAGCGGGGGGGACAGTAACTCCTACGAGCAGTACTTC. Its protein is CSAGSGGDSNSYEQYF.

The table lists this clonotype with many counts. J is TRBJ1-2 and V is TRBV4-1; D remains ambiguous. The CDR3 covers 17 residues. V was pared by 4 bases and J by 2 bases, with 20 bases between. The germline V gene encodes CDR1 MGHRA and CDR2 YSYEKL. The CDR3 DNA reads TGCGCCAGCAGCCTCGGGCAGGCTGGTTTAATGAACTATGGCTACACCTTC. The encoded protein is CASSLGQAGLMNYGYTF.

CDR3 protein: CASSLAGSPGTQYF. As DNA, the CDR3 is TGTGCCAGCAGCTTAGCGGGATCCCCGGGAACCCAGTACTTC. The genes are TRBV6-5 and TRBJ2-5, with TRBD2 identical over 8 bases. CDR3 size: 14 residues. After removal of 6 bases from V and 8 bases from J, the junction contained 11 bases not matched to a gene. Germline V CDR1 and CDR2: MNHEY, SVGAGI.

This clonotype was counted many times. The CDR3 bases are TGTGCCAGCAGCTCGCCGCAAACCGGGGAGCTGTTTTTT. Its translation: CASSSPQTGELFF. V usage is TRBV11-2 and J usage is TRBJ2-2; D remains unclear. The V and J ends lost 4 bases and 5 bases respectively, with 8 bases between them. The CDR3 loop spans 13 amino acids. From germline, CDR1 is SGHAT and CDR2 FQNNGV.

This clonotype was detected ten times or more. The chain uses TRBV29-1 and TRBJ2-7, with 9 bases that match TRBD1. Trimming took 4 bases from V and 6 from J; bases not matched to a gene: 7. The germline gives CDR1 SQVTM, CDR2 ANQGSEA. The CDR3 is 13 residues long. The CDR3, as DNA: TGCAGCGTTGTTCGGGACAGGGTCGGCGAGCAGTACTTC. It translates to CSVVRDRVGEQYF.

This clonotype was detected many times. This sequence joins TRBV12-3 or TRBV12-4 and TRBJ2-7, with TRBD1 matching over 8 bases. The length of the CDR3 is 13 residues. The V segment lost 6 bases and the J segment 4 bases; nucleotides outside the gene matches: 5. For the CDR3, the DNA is TGTGCCAGCAGGAACAGGGGGGATTACGAGCAGTACTTC. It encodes CASRNRGDYEQYF.

As DNA, the CDR3 is TGTGCCAGCTCTATTTTCGGAGGGGAGCTGTTTTTT. Protein sequence: CASSIFGGELFF. The gene calls are TRBV12-3 or TRBV12-4 and TRBJ2-2; D gene ambiguous. V lost 8 bases and J 8 bases, leaving 12 bases between the germline ends. The CDR3 is 12 residues long.

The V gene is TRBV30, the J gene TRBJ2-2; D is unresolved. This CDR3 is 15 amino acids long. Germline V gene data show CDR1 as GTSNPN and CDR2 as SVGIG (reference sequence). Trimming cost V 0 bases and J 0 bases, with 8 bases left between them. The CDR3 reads CAWSVRSANTGELFF. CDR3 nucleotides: TGTGCCTGGAGTGTACGCAGCGCGAACACCGGGGAGCTGTTTTTT.

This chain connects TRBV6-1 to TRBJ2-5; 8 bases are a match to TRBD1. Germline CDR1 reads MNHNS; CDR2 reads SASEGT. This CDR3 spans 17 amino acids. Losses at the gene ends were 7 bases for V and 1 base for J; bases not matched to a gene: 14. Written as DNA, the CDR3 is TGTGCCAGCACCGCCGCCCTGGGTACAGGGGGCCAAGAGACCCAGTACTTC. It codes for CASTAALGTGGQETQYF.

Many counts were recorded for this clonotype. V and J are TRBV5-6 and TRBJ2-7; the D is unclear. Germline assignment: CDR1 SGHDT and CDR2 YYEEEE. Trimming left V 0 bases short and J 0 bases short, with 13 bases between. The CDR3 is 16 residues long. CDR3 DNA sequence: TGTGCCAGCAGCTTGGAAGGGAAGAAAAACTCCTACGAGCAGTACTTC. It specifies CASSLEGKKNSYEQYF.

CDR3: CASSQERSGLNGYTF. The CDR3 DNA is TGTGCCAGCAGCCAAGAGAGGTCAGGGCTCAATGGCTACACCTTC. The V and J genes are TRBV4-2 and TRBJ1-2; tentatively, D is TRBD1 (5 bases). CDR1 and CDR2 (germline): LGHNA, YNFKEQ. The CDR3 extends over 15 amino acids. Trimming removed 0 bases from V and 6 bases from J, with 14 bases in between.

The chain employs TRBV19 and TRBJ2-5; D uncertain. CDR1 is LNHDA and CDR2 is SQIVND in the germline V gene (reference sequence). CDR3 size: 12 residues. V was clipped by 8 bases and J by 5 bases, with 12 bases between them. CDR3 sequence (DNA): TGTGCCAGTTCAAAGGCGCGGGAGACCCAGTACTTC. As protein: CASSKARETQYF.

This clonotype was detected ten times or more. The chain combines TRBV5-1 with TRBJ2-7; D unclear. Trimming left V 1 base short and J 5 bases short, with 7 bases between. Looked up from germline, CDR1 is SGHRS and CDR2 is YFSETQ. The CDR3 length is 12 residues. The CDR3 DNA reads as TGCGCCAGCAGCTTGAGTCCCCACGAGCAGTACTTC. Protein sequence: CASSLSPHEQYF.

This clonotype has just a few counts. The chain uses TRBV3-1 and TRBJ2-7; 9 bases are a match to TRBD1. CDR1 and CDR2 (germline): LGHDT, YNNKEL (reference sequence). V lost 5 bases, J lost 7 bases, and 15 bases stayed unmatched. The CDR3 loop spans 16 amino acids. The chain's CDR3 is CASSVRDREGFGEQYF. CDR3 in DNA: TGTGCCAGCAGCGTCCGGGACAGGGAGGGCTTCGGGGAGCAGTACTTC.

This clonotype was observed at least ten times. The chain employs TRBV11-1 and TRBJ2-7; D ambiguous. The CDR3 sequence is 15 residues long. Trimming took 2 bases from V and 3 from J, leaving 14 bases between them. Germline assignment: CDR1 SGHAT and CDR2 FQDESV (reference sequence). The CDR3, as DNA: TGTGCCAGCAGCTTAATTCGAGGTACGATCTACGAGCAGTACTTC. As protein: CASSLIRGTIYEQYF. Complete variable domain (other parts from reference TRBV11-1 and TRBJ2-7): EAEVAQSPRYKITEKSQAVAFWCDPISGHATLYWYRQILGQGPELLVQFQDESVVDDSQLPKDRFSAERLKGVDSTLKIQPAELGDSAMYLCASSLIRGTIYEQYFGPGTRLTVT.

The CDR3 nucleotides read TGTGCCAGCAGCCAAGAAACCGCCGGGACAGGGAATCAGCCCCAGCATTTT. The encoded protein is CASSQETAGTGNQPQHF. V usage is TRBV4-2 and J usage is TRBJ1-5; the match to TRBD1 covers 9 bases. This CDR3 has 17 residues. CDR1 LGHNA and CDR2 YNFKEQ come from the germline V gene. The ends lost 0 bases at V and 4 bases at J; junction bases unmatched: 7.

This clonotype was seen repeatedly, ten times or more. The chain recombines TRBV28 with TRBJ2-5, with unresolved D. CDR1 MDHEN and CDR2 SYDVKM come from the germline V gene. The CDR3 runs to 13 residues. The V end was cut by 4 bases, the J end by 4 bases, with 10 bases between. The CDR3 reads CASSSASAETQYF. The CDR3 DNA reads TGTGCCAGCAGTTCAGCGTCGGCAGAGACCCAGTACTTC. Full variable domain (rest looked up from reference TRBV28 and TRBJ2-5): DVKVTQSSRYLVKRTGEKVFLECVQDMDHENMFWYRQDPGLGLRLIYFSYDVKMKEKGDIPEGYSVSREKKERFSLILESASTNQTSMYLCASSSASAETQYFGPGTRLLVL.

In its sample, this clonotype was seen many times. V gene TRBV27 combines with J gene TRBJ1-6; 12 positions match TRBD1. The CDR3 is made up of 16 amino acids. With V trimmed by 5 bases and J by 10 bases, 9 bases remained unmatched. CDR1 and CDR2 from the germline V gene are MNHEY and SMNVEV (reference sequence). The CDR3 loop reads CASSPGTGGARSPLHF. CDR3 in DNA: TGTGCCAGCAGTCCCGGGACAGGGGGCGCGAGGTCACCCCTCCACTTT.

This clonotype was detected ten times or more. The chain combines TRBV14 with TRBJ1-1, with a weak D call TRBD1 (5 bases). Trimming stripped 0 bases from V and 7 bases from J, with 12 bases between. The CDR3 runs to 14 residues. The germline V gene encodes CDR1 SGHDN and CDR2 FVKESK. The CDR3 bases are TGTGCCAGCAGCCAAGAGCTCCGGGGCGATGAAGCTTTCTTT. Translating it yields CASSQELRGDEAFF.

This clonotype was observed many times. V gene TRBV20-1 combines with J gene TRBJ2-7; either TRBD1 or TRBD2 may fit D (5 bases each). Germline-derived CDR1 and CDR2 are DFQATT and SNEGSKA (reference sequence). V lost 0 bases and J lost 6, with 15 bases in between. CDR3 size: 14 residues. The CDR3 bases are TGCAGTGCTAGAGATCCCGGGACCGCTCTCGAGCAGTACTTC. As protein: CSARDPGTALEQYF.

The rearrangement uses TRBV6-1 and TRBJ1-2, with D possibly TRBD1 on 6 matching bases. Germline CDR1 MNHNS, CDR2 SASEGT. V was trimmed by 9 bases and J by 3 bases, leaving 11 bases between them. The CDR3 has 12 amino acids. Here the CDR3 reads CASLQGDYGYTF. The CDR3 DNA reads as TGTGCCAGTCTACAGGGTGACTATGGCTACACCTTC.

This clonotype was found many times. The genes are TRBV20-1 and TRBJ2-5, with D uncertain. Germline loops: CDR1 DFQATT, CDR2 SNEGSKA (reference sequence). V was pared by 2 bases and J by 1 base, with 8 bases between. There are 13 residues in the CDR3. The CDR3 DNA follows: TGCAGTGCTAGATTCCTGGTCCAAGAGACCCAGTACTTC. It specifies CSARFLVQETQYF.

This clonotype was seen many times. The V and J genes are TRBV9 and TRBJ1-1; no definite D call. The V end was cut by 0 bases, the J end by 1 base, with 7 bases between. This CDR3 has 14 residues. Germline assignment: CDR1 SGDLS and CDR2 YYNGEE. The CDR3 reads CASSVVGTNTEAFF. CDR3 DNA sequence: TGTGCCAGCAGCGTAGTTGGAACGAACACTGAAGCTTTCTTT.

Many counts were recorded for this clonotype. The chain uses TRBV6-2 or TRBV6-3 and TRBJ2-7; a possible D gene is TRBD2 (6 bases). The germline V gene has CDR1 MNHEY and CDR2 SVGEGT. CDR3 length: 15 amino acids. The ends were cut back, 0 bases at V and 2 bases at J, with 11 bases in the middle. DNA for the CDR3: TGTGCCAGCAGTTACTCCTTGCGGGGTACCTACGAGCAGTACTTC. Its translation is CASSYSLRGTYEQYF.